This TCR beta chain was recorded in a study of T cells after yellow fever vaccination. For the study at large: Some fractions had low cell numbers, and these were prepared with SMART-Seq v4 Ultra Low Input. Regarding the study as a whole: Abundant clonotypes from the bulk population could have been carried over as contaminants into FACS-sorted repertoires. CD4 and CD8 compartments shared a small share of clonotypes, likely from convergent recombination. Most primary-vaccination clones reappeared after the booster (about 97% CD4, about 87% CD8).

This CDR3 region has 15 residues. CDR1 is MGHRA, CDR2 YSYEKL, per germline. With 4 bases clipped from V and 0 bases from J, the junction kept 3 bases outside the gene matches. TCRdb itself ran the 5' RACE reads through MiXCR, one entry per CDR3 protein. The table lists approximately 70,000 distinct CDR3 sequences, less than 8.5% of them singletons. This clonotype was picked up many times. Its antigen is as yet unknown. The input for sequencing was CD8+ T cells sorted from PBMCs, taken more than 35 days after the first yellow fever vaccination. This chain joins TRBV4-1 and TRBJ2-7, with TRBD1 matching over 10 bases. The receptor's source is a man aged 18 to 30 who received the YFV17D yellow fever vaccine. This CDR3 is CASSPGQGSSYEQYF. For the CDR3, the DNA is TGCGCCAGCAGCCCGGGACAGGGGAGCTCCTACGAGCAGTACTTC.